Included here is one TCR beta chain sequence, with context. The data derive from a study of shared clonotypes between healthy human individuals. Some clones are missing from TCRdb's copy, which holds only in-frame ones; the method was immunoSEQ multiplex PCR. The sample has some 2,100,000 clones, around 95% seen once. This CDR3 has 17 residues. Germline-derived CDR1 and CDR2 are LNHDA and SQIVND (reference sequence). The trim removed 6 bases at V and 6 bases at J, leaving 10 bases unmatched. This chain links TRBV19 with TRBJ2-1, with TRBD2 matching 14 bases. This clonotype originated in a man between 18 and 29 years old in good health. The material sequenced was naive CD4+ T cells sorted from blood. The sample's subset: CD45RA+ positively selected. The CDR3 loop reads CASSPYAGTSGSNEQFF. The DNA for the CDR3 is TGTGCCAGTAGCCCCTATGCCGGGACTAGCGGGAGCAATGAGCAGTTCTTC.